This entry is about one T cell receptor beta chain. Germline CDR1 reads SGHKS; CDR2 reads YYEKEE (reference sequence). Between the trimmed V and J ends, which lost 2 bases and 5 bases, there was a span of 5 bases. The CDR3 has 11 amino acids. This sample was taken from a study of human T cells and chemical hapten exposure. Library preparation tagged each individual cDNA molecule with a unique molecular identifier. The authors' processing: Individual samples carried between about 20,000 and 700,000 TCRs, with roughly 95,000 as the median. Using its own MiXCR run on the RACE reads, TCRdb lists one record per CDR3 protein. The authors' filters were not applied to this entry. The sample contains fewer than 200,000 distinct CDR3 sequences, 20% to 25% of which appear only once. Time point reported: patch test 1, 2 weeks after DPC sensitization. Treatment here: therapeutic diphenylcyclopropenone sensitization with weekly scalp DPC. The study drew its donors from alopecia patients who were 18 to 70 years old and suitable for DPC.

The J gene is TRBJ2-7, the V gene TRBV5-5; D is unresolved. Source: whole blood, taken in connection with sensitization to the hapten diphenylcyclopropenone (DPC). The origin of this receptor is a woman in her forties or fifties with alopecia areata. Some clones in this sample may be carry-over from other donors' samples. The CDR3 DNA reads TGTGCCAGCAGCTTAATCCACGAGCAGTACTTC. It yields the protein CASSLIHEQYF.